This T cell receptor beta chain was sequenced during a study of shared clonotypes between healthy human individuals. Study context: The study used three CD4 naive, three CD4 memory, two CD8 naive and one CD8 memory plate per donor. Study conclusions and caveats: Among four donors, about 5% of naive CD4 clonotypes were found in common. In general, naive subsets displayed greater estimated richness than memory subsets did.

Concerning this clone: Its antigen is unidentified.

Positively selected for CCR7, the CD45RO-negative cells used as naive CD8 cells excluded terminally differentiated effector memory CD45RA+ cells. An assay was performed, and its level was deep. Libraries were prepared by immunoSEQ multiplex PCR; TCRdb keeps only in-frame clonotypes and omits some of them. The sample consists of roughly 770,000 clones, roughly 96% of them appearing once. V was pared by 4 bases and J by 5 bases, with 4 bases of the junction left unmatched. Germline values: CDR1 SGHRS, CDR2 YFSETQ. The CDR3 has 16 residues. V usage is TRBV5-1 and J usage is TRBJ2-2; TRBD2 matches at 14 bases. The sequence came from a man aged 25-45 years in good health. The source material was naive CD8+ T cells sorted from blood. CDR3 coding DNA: TGCGCCAGCAGCGGGGGACTAGCGGGAGCGACCGGGGAGCTGTTTTTT. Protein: CASSGGLAGATGELFF. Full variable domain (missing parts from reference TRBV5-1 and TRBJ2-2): KAGVTQTPRYLIKTRGQQVTLSCSPISGHRSVSWYQQTPGQGLQFLFEYFSETQRNKGNFPGRFSGRQFSNSRSEMNVSTLELGDSALYLCASSGGLAGATGELFFGEGSRLTVL.